This T cell receptor (beta chain) was identified in a study of monozygotic twins with inflammatory bowel disease. TCRdb reprocessed the 5' RACE reads and reports one entry per CDR3 protein, with no DNA. The table lists over 35,000 distinct CDR3 sequences. CDR3 length equals 15 residues. Germline V gene sequence: CDR1 LGHNA, CDR2 YSLEER. This chain joins TRBV4-3 and TRBJ1-2; absent DNA, TCRdb's TRBD1 call cannot be checked. The sample taken for sequencing was blood. This clonotype originated in a human donor with ulcerative colitis or Crohn's disease, or a healthy co-twin of an affected twin (not recorded which). The CDR3 spells CASSPRTALNYGYTF.